This T cell receptor beta chain came from a study of Ad26.COV2.S vaccination and SARS-CoV-2 variants. Across the whole study: Intramuscular Ad26.COV2.S doses were given once or twice, 56 days apart.

The V gene lost 2 bases and the J gene lost 10 bases, with 15 bases spanning the gap. The CDR3 covers 15 residues. The germline CDR1 and CDR2 sequences are MNHNS and SASEGT. Treatment denoted: 19 received Ad26.COV2.S at low or high dose, single or two shots; about 5 received placebo; per-sample allocation not given. Collection of samples fell on day 63 after the first vaccine or placebo injection. The assay was immunoSEQ multiplex PCR, and TCRdb's table has in-frame clones only and misses some. The sample lists 350,000 to 400,000 clones, about nine tenths occurring once. The rearrangement joins TRBV6-1 to TRBJ1-6, with TRBD1 as a possible D gene (5 bases). The receptor was derived from a person between 18 and 65 years old who received the Ad26.COV2.S COVID-19 vaccine or a placebo. The sequencing here drew on peripheral blood, taken in a trial of Ad26.COV2.S vaccine versus placebo. CDR3 region: CASSEFDSRRSPLHF. The CDR3 DNA reads as TGTGCCAGCAGTGAATTTGACAGTAGGCGGTCACCCCTCCACTTT.